The next 16 T cell receptor beta chains were all read from a single sample in a study of cytomegalovirus exposure and HLA in healthy donors. PCR involved 60 Vbeta and 13 Jbeta primers. Clones were read by immunoSEQ multiplex PCR, and TCRdb kept only the in-frame ones, dropping some. This table holds 65,000 to 90,000 clones, under 85% found once. What was sequenced was PBMCs. These receptors originate from a middle-aged woman in good health and CMV-seropositive.

In DNA form, the CDR3 reads TGTGCCAGCAGCTTAGTGGAAGGAGCTAACTATGGCTACACCTTC. Translating it yields CASSLVEGANYGYTF. This rearrangement joins TRBV13 to TRBJ1-2; D not resolved. CDR1 and CDR2 from the germline V gene are PRHDT and FYEKMQ (reference sequence). CDR3 length: 15 residues. Trimming took 1 base from V and 0 from J, leaving 9 bases between them.

This clone was counted a single time. The chain employs TRBV5-6 and TRBJ1-1; the D gene is possibly TRBD1 (5 bases). The germline V and J ends were trimmed by 3 bases and 0 bases, with 9 bases remaining between them. Germline V gene sequence: CDR1 SGHDT, CDR2 YYEEEE. The CDR3 consists of 14 residues. The CDR3 loop is CASSWGLMNTEAFF. The CDR3, as DNA: TGTGCCAGCAGCTGGGGACTTATGAACACTGAAGCTTTCTTT.

CDR3 bases: TGTGCCAGCAGCTCCCGACAGGGAGGTCAGCCCCAGCATTTT. Protein: CASSSRQGGQPQHF. This chain connects TRBV7-2 to TRBJ1-5; 7 bases align to TRBD1. The germline V gene encodes CDR1 SGHTA and CDR2 FQGNSA. The CDR3 is made up of 14 amino acids. Unmatched junction bases numbered 6, after V lost 4 bases and J lost 6 bases.

The genes are TRBV5-1 and TRBJ2-6; D remains ambiguous. Per germline, CDR1 SGHRS and CDR2 YFSETQ. The V gene lost 1 base and the J gene lost 0 bases, with 11 bases spanning the gap. The CDR3 contains 17 residues. The DNA of the CDR3 is TGCGCCAGCAGCTTGTCAGGTTCCCTCTCTGGGGCCAACGTCCTGACTTTC. It codes for CASSLSGSLSGANVLTF.

The chain couples TRBV6-4 to TRBJ1-1, with D possibly matching TRBD1 (6 bases). Trimming took off 2 bases at V and 8 bases at J, with 12 bases between the two ends. CDR3 size: 13 residues. Germline V gene data show CDR1 as MRHNA and CDR2 as SNTAGT. The CDR3 loop is CASSDVDQGEAFF. The CDR3 DNA reads as TGTGCCAGCAGTGACGTCGACCAGGGGGAAGCTTTCTTT.

This chain uses TRBV9 with TRBJ2-2; TRBD2 aligns across 10 bases. Germline assignment: CDR1 SGDLS and CDR2 YYNGEE. This CDR3 is built from 15 residues. V was pared by 2 bases and J by 6 bases, with 4 bases of the junction left unmatched. This CDR3 is CASSVVAGGPGELFF. As DNA, the CDR3 is TGTGCCAGCAGCGTCGTAGCGGGGGGACCCGGGGAGCTGTTTTTT. Combining the CDR3 with reference TRBV9 and TRBJ2-2 gives the whole variable domain DSGVTQTPKHLITATGQRVTLRCSPRSGDLSVYWYQQSLDQGLQFLIQYYNGEERAKGNILERFSAQQFPDLHSELNLSSLELGDSALYFCASSVVAGGPGELFFGEGSRLTVL.

The rearrangement joins TRBV5-5 to TRBJ2-3; 9 nucleotides line up with TRBD1. V shed 6 bases, J shed 1 base, and the junction held 3 bases outside the gene matches. The V gene's germline CDR1 is SGHKS and CDR2 YYEKEE (reference sequence). This CDR3 comprises 14 residues. As DNA, the CDR3 is TGTGCCAGCATTCGGGACAGGGGCACAGATACGCAGTATTTT. Translation gives CASIRDRGTDTQYF. The full variable domain, completed using reference TRBV5-5 and TRBJ2-3, is DAGVTQSPTHLIKTRGQQVTLRCSPISGHKSVSWYQQVLGQGPQFIFQYYEKEERGRGNFPDRFSARQFPNYSSELNVNALLLGDSALYLCASIRDRGTDTQYFGPGTRLTVL.

The chain joins TRBV28 to TRBJ2-5; 7 nucleotides align to TRBD1. The junction had 10 bases not matched to a gene; V was cut back by 8 bases and J by 1 base. The CDR3 sequence is 15 residues long. Germline V lookup: CDR1 MDHEN, CDR2 SYDVKM. CDR3 sequence (DNA): TGTGCCAGCCCTGATCCCGGGACAGCCCAAGAGACCCAGTACTTC. It is translated as CASPDPGTAQETQYF.

In this sample, this clone turned up once. V is TRBV18 and J is TRBJ1-1; D is perhaps TRBD1 (5 bases). This CDR3 is 12 amino acids long. With 7 bases removed from V and 10 bases from J, the gap between germline ends came to 16 bases. Germline CDR1 KGHSH, CDR2 LQKENI. Written as DNA, the CDR3 is TGTGCCAGCTACTTTGGAGGGGAGAGAGCTTTCTTT. Translating it yields CASYFGGERAFF.

V usage is TRBV7-2 and J usage is TRBJ2-5, with no clear D. Trimming took 3 bases from V and 2 from J, leaving 7 bases between them. This CDR3 is built from 13 residues. Per germline, CDR1 SGHTA and CDR2 FQGNSA. In DNA form, the CDR3 reads TGTGCCAGCAGCTTGCAGGATCAAGAGACCCAGTACTTC. The encoded protein is CASSLQDQETQYF.

CDR3 residues: CASSRSIFSYGYTF. CDR3 DNA: TGTGCCAGCAGCCGTTCCATCTTTAGCTATGGCTACACCTTC. This chain uses TRBV14 with TRBJ1-2; no firm D call. The V gene lost 4 bases and the J gene lost 4 bases, with 13 bases spanning the gap. Germline V gene lookup returns CDR1 SGHDN and CDR2 FVKESK. The length of the CDR3 is 14 residues.

The rearrangement links TRBV11-2 to TRBJ1-1, with D hard to call. Trimming took 5 bases from V and 4 from J, leaving 17 bases between them. The CDR3 is made up of 15 amino acids. Germline CDR1 and CDR2: SGHAT and FQNNGV. The CDR3 reads CASSPPRRVGTEAFF. Written as DNA, the CDR3 is TGTGCCAGCAGCCCCCCAAGGAGGGTCGGCACTGAAGCTTTCTTT. The variable domain in full, completed from reference TRBV11-2 and TRBJ1-1, reads EAGVAQSPRYKIIEKRQSVAFWCNPISGHATLYWYQQILGQGPKLLIQFQNNGVVDDSQLPKDRFSAERLKGVDSTLKIQPAKLEDSAVYLCASSPPRRVGTEAFFGQGTRLTVV.

The chain recombines TRBV30 with TRBJ2-2; the D gene is possibly TRBD1 (6 bases). The V gene's germline CDR1 is GTSNPN and CDR2 SVGIG (reference sequence). The CDR3 sequence is 14 residues long. Between the trimmed V and J ends, which lost 3 bases and 1 base, there was a span of 9 bases. The CDR3 sequence is CAWRKDRNTGELFF. In DNA form, the CDR3 reads TGTGCCTGGAGAAAGGACAGGAACACCGGGGAGCTGTTTTTT.

This clone was counted only a few times. The chain joins TRBV19 to TRBJ1-5, with D uncertain. The V and J ends lost 8 bases and 3 bases respectively, with 8 bases between them. This CDR3 region has 12 residues. Germline CDR1 reads LNHDA; CDR2 reads SQIVND (reference sequence). This CDR3 is CASSGLNQPQHF. The CDR3 nucleotides are TGTGCCAGTTCCGGACTCAATCAGCCCCAGCATTTT. The complete variable domain, with remaining parts taken from reference TRBV19 and TRBJ1-5, reads DGGITQSPKYLFRKEGQNVTLSCEQNLNHDAMYWYRQDPGQGLRLIYYSQIVNDFQKGDIAEGYSVSREKKESFPLTVTSAQKNPTAFYLCASSGLNQPQHFGDGTRLSIL.

V is TRBV5-1 and J is TRBJ2-7; 8 nucleotides agree with TRBD1. The CDR3 length is 17 residues. After removal of 4 bases from V and 1 base from J, the junction contained 13 bases not matched to a gene. The germline V gene encodes CDR1 SGHRS and CDR2 YFSETQ. In DNA form, the CDR3 reads TGCGCCAGCAGCCCACTGGGGCAGGGGGCGCAATCCTACGAGCAGTACTTC. It specifies CASSPLGQGAQSYEQYF.

The rearrangement uses TRBV6-4 and TRBJ2-3, with 7 bases matching TRBD2. V dropped 5 bases and J dropped 2; count of bases not matched to a gene: 7. The CDR3 loop spans 15 amino acids. Germline CDR1 MRHNA, CDR2 SNTAGT. The CDR3 DNA sequence: TGTGCCAGCAGTTCTAGCGGAACATCCACAGATACGCAGTATTTT. Translating gives CASSSSGTSTDTQYF.